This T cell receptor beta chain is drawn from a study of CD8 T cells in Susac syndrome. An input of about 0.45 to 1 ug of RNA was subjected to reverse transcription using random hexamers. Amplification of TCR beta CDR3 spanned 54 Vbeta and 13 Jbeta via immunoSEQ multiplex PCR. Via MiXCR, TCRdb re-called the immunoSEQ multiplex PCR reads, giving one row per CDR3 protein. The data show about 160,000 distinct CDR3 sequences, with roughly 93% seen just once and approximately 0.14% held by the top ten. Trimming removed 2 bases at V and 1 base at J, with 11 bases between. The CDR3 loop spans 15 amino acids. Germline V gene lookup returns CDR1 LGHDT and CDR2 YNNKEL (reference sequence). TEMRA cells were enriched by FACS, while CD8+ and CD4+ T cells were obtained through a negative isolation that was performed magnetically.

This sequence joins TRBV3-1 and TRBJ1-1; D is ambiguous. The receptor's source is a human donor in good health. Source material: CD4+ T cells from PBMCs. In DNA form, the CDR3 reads TGTGCCAGCAGCCAACGTGGAGGGAAGAACACTGAAGCTTTCTTT. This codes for CASSQRGGKNTEAFF.